This is a list of T cell receptor beta chains from one sample in a study of T cell responses to AZD1222 COVID-19 vaccine. Produced via immunoSEQ multiplex PCR; TCRdb's table is partial and in-frame only. This sample has 100,000 to 150,000 clones; approximately 84% occur once, and the top ten carry more than 20%. Here the sequenced sample was peripheral blood, taken on day 0 of AZD1222 vaccination. The receptors shown here come from an adult in good health. Each CDR3 is given without its conserved first and last residue. Each record gives: CDR3 protein, J gene, V gene.

cdr3_aa: ASSFPGAGSPLH
j_call: TRBJ1-6
v_call: TRBV28

cdr3_aa: ASSLAGVTSGNTIY
j_call: TRBJ1-3
v_call: TRBV5-1

cdr3_aa: ARSLARGETQY
j_call: TRBJ2-5
v_call: TRBV5-3

cdr3_aa: ASSRPRDGYSNQPQH
j_call: TRBJ1-5
v_call: TRBV19

cdr3_aa: ASSPWTGGSMEDTQY
j_call: TRBJ2-3
v_call: TRBV3-1/TRBV3-2

cdr3_aa: ASSIGTGILLTRGYT
j_call: TRBJ1-2
v_call: TRBV19

cdr3_aa: ASSLSTGVSNYGYT
j_call: TRBJ1-2
v_call: TRBV4-1

cdr3_aa: ASSPRIGSEKLF
j_call: TRBJ1-4
v_call: TRBV6-2/TRBV6-3

cdr3_aa: ASSWTSGGARAYEQY
j_call: TRBJ2-7
v_call: TRBV28

cdr3_aa: SASISAIGYT
j_call: TRBJ1-2
v_call: TRBV20-1

cdr3_aa: ASSLDRNTEAF
j_call: TRBJ1-1
v_call: TRBV5-4

cdr3_aa: ASLKTGAFWDGYT
j_call: TRBJ1-2
v_call: TRBV7-2

cdr3_aa: ASTQGATEQY
j_call: TRBJ2-7
v_call: TRBV3-1/TRBV3-2

cdr3_aa: ASRGYRSGETQY
j_call: TRBJ2-5
v_call: TRBV28

cdr3_aa: ASSIRTANYGYT
j_call: TRBJ1-2
v_call: TRBV19

cdr3_aa: ASSVEGQYSPLH
j_call: TRBJ1-6
v_call: TRBV27

cdr3_aa: ASSVWTSPGADTQY
j_call: TRBJ2-3
v_call: TRBV9

cdr3_aa: ASSSAGLSYGYT
j_call: TRBJ1-2
v_call: TRBV28

cdr3_aa: ASSLPYRSAGPLNNQPQH
j_call: TRBJ1-5
v_call: TRBV7-6

cdr3_aa: ASSSGTGTRSPLH
j_call: TRBJ1-6
v_call: TRBV28

cdr3_aa: ATSDPERGTQY
j_call: TRBJ2-7
v_call: TRBV24-1

cdr3_aa: ASSQDRAGNYGYT
j_call: TRBJ1-2
v_call: TRBV4-3

cdr3_aa: ASSGSTDTQY
j_call: TRBJ2-3
v_call: TRBV18

cdr3_aa: ASSFSGYEQY
j_call: TRBJ2-7
v_call: TRBV12-3/TRBV12-4

cdr3_aa: ASSQGQNSEQF
j_call: TRBJ2-1
v_call: TRBV4-3

cdr3_aa: ASSPGGGRGRTDTQY
j_call: TRBJ2-3
v_call: TRBV5-1

cdr3_aa: ASSPLGGADTGELF
j_call: TRBJ2-2
v_call: TRBV9

cdr3_aa: ASSRVSNEKLF
j_call: TRBJ1-4
v_call: TRBV12-3/TRBV12-4

cdr3_aa: ASSSLSWGANTEAF
j_call: TRBJ1-1
v_call: TRBV28

cdr3_aa: ASSANLNYGYT
j_call: TRBJ1-2
v_call: TRBV7-9

cdr3_aa: SVVRQGDYEQY
j_call: TRBJ2-7
v_call: TRBV29-1

cdr3_aa: ASSYLEGIGTDTQY
j_call: TRBJ2-3
v_call: TRBV2

cdr3_aa: ASSENREETQY
j_call: TRBJ2-3
v_call: TRBV2

cdr3_aa: ASSPGRGSQETQY
j_call: TRBJ2-5
v_call: TRBV11-3

cdr3_aa: ASTRNGGAKLF
j_call: TRBJ1-4
v_call: TRBV6-5

cdr3_aa: ASTWTSGGVYEQF
j_call: TRBJ2-1
v_call: TRBV19

cdr3_aa: ASSLRGAEAF
j_call: TRBJ1-1
v_call: TRBV7-9

cdr3_aa: ASSRGTATNEKLF
j_call: TRBJ1-4
v_call: TRBV7-9

cdr3_aa: ASSSGDSNEQF
j_call: TRBJ2-1
v_call: TRBV5-1

cdr3_aa: ASSRTSADEQY
j_call: TRBJ2-7
v_call: TRBV18

cdr3_aa: ASRGDRGSYEQY
j_call: TRBJ2-7
v_call: TRBV2

cdr3_aa: ASRGRADFNEQF
j_call: TRBJ2-1
v_call: TRBV28